This is a list of T cell receptor beta chains from one sample in a study of cytomegalovirus exposure and HLA in healthy donors. The repertoire was sequenced with immunoSEQ multiplex PCR; TCRdb's copy has only in-frame clones and lacks some. The sample contains 150,000 to 200,000 clones, 80% to 85% of which appear only once. Material: PBMCs. Receptor source: a man between 45 and 60 years old in good health and CMV-seropositive. Each CDR3 is given with its conserved first and last residue. D genes are given only for firm matches. Only some rows state a clone size, as once, few, many or a class for expanded clones.

size	D	J	V	CDR3	DNA
.	.	TRBJ1-1	TRBV27	CASSLSSDRSRVF	TGTGCCAGCAGTCTCTCCTCGGACAGATCGAGGGTCTTT
.	TRBD1	TRBJ2-7	TRBV27	CASSGAGQGTYEQYF	TGTGCCAGCAGTGGCGCGGGACAGGGTACGTACGAGCAGTACTTC
.	.	TRBJ1-1	TRBV4-1	CASNRMGAEMNTEAFF	TGCGCCAGCAACCGGATGGGGGCAGAGATGAACACTGAAGCTTTCTTT
.	TRBD1	TRBJ2-2	TRBV7-9	CASSRESRGSGELFF	TGTGCCAGCAGCAGAGAATCCAGGGGGTCCGGGGAGCTGTTTTTT
.	.	TRBJ1-2	TRBV5-5	CASSSHYGYTF	TGTGCCAGCAGCTCTCACTATGGCTACACCTTC
.	.	TRBJ1-6	TRBV6-1	CASSERVQDYNSPLHF	TGTGCCAGCAGTGAACGTGTCCAGGACTATAATTCACCCCTCCACTTT
.	TRBD1	TRBJ2-7	TRBV4-1	CASSQEGTGEYEQYF	TGCGCCAGCAGCCAAGAAGGGACAGGGGAGTACGAGCAGTACTTC
once	TRBD2	TRBJ2-1	TRBV5-1	CASSSSGSSYNEQFF	TGCGCCAGCAGCTCGAGCGGGAGTAGCTACAATGAGCAGTTCTTC
few	TRBD2	TRBJ2-3	TRBV19	CATSPLAGRDTQYF	TGTGCCACCTCCCCTCTAGCGGGGCGAGATACGCAGTATTTT
.	TRBD1	TRBJ2-7	TRBV11-2	CASSLGGTGGYEQYF	TGTGCCAGCAGCTTAGGCGGGACAGGGGGCTACGAGCAGTACTTC
.	.	TRBJ1-2	TRBV19	CASSRNYGYTF	TGTGCCAGTAGCCGGAACTATGGCTACACCTTC
.	.	TRBJ1-2	TRBV6-5	CASSLDRTNYGYTF	TGTGCCAGCAGCCTAGACAGAACCAACTATGGCTACACCTTC
.	.	TRBJ1-6	TRBV4-1	CASSQIIDSPLHF	TGCGCCAGCAGCCAAATTATCGATTCACCCCTCCACTTT
.	TRBD1	TRBJ2-7	TRBV28	CASRGGGPTNEQYF	TGTGCCAGCAGAGGGGGCGGCCCCACTAACGAGCAGTACTTC
.	.	TRBJ1-1	TRBV6-5	CASSAPRQYTEAFF	TGTGCCAGCAGTGCTCCGCGACAATACACTGAAGCTTTCTTT
.	.	TRBJ2-6	TRBV23-1	CASTQGLVLTF	TGCGCCAGCACTCAAGGCCTCGTCCTGACTTTC
few	TRBD1	TRBJ2-7	TRBV19	CASSWGTGGSYEQYF	TGTGCCAGTAGCTGGGGGACAGGGGGATCCTACGAGCAGTACTTC
.	.	TRBJ1-1	TRBV11-1	CASSLDSTMNTEAFF	TGTGCCAGCAGCTTAGACAGCACCATGAACACTGAAGCTTTCTTT
.	.	TRBJ1-6	TRBV7-2	CASSSRPNSNSPLHF	TGTGCCAGCAGCTCCAGACCGAATAGCAATTCACCCCTCCACTTT
few	TRBD2	TRBJ2-3	TRBV7-8	CASMREGGDTQYF	TGTGCCAGCATGCGGGAGGGTGGAGATACGCAGTATTTT
.	TRBD2	TRBJ2-5	TRBV13	CASSSRTSQGTQYF	TGTGCCAGCAGCTCCCGGACTAGTCAGGGGACCCAGTACTTC
.	TRBD1	TRBJ1-6	TRBV27	CASSPGTGNSPLHF	TGTGCCAGCAGTCCCGGGACAGGAAATTCACCCCTCCACTTT
once	.	TRBJ1-1	TRBV6-1	CATYEAGVKAFF	TGTGCCACATACGAAGCCGGGGTGAAAGCTTTCTTT
.	TRBD2	TRBJ2-5	TRBV19	CASNLAGGSQYF	TGTGCCAGTAATCTAGCGGGAGGCTCCCAGTACTTC